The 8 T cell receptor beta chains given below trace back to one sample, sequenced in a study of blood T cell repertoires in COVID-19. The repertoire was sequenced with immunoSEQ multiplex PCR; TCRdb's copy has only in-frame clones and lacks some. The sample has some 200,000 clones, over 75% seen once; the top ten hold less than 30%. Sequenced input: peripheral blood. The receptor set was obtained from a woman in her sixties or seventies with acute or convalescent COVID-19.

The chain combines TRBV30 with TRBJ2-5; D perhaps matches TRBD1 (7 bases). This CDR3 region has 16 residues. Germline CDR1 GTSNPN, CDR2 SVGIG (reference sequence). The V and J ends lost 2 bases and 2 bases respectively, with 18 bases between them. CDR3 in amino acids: CAWSLGGQLEQETQYF. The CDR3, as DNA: TGTGCCTGGAGTCTGGGGGGACAGTTGGAACAAGAGACCCAGTACTTC.

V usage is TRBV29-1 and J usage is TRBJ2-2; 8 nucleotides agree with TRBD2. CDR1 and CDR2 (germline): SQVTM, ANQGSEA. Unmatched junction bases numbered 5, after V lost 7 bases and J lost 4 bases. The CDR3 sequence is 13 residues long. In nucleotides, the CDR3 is TGCAGCGCGTGGACTAGCTCCACCGGGGAGCTGTTTTTT. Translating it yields CSAWTSSTGELFF.

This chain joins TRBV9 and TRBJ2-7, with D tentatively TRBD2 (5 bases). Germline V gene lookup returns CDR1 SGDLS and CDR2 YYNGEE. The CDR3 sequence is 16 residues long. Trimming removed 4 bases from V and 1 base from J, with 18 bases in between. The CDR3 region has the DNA TGTGCCAGCAGCTCCAAGGTAGGGAGTGGGTCCTACGAGCAGTACTTC. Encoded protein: CASSSKVGSGSYEQYF.

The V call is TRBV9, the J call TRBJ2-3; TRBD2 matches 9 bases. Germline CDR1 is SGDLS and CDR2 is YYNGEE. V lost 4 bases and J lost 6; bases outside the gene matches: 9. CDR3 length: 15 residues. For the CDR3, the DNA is TGTGCCAGCAGCAAACCGGGACTAGCTTCGGATACGCAGTATTTT. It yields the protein CASSKPGLASDTQYF.

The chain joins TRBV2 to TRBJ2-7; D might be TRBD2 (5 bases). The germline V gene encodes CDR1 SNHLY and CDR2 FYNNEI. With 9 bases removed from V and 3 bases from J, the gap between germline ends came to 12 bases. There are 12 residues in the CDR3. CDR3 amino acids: CASRGYVYEQYF. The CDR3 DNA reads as TGTGCCAGTAGAGGGTACGTCTACGAGCAGTACTTC.

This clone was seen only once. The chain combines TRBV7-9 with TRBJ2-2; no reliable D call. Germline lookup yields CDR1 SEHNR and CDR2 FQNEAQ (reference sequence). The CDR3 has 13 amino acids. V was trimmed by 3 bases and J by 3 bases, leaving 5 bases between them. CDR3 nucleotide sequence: TGTGCCAGCAGCTTGGCGGACACCGGGGAGCTGTTTTTT. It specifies CASSLADTGELFF.

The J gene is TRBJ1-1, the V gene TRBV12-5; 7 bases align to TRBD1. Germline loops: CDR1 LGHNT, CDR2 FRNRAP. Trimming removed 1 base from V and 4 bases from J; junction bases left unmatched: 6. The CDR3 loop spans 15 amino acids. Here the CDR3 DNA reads TGTGCTAGTGGTTTGGGTCTGACAGGGAGCACTGAAGCTTTCTTT. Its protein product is CASGLGLTGSTEAFF.

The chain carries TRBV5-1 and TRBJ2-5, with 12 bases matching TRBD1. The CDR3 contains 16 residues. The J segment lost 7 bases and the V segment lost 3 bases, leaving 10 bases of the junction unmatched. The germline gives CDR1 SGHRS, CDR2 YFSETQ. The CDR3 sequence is CASSWTGTGGSATQYF. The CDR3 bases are TGCGCCAGCAGCTGGACCGGGACAGGGGGCTCCGCGACCCAGTACTTC.